The source of this T cell receptor (beta chain) is a study of Tregs in tolerant kidney transplant recipients (dated by TCRdb to the late 2010s). For the wider study: Before combined kidney and bone marrow transplantation, this study identified donor-specific regulatory T cells using TCRbeta sequencing and then followed those same cells after transplant.

Paper-wide results and their limitations: The most biologically relevant and donor-specific TCRbeta repertoire appeared to be identified by expanding Tregs with activated donor B cells. Donor-specific Treg expansion exceeded global Treg expansion in tolerant patients, suggesting antigen-driven rather than nonspecific expansion. Biological reproducibility was not directly assessed, although technical replication error appeared to be minimal. The study was limited by small patient numbers, and the findings need validation in larger populations and under other immunosuppression protocols. For some patients the PCR primers changed over time, which made it impossible to compare the samples from those patients at the nucleotide level.

Transplants used related donors with nonmyeloablative bone marrow transplantation; mixed chimerism was transient in the human trials. Unstimulated Tregs (CD4+CD25+CD127-), CD4+ non-Tregs (CD4+CD25-), CD4 and CD8 cells were FACS-sorted from thawed PBMCs. Patients were a few combined kidney and bone marrow transplant recipients from the ITN036ST trial, and only these trial subjects had samples available. Healthy control blood was processed to PBMCs with a Ficoll density gradient and then cryopreserved, whereas patient PBMCs were collected both before and after transplant. In the case of this clone: Its target antigen remains unknown. Per-base quality was not reported, and no clone a single base away is much larger than it.

For TCRbeta CDR3 sequencing, genomic DNA from the sorted cells was extracted using the QIAGEN DNeasy Blood and Tissue Kit. Through immunoSEQ, high-throughput TCRbeta CDR3 sequencing was done commercially, including PCR amplification with internal controls and bias correction. Concerning the study's data processing: Unique productive TCRbeta sequences were defined by CDR3 nucleotide sequence where primers matched, otherwise by CDR3 amino acid sequence with Vbeta and Jbeta genes. To correct for sorting error, sequences found in more than one sorted population at a frequency ratio of 2:1 or less were discarded, and the remaining shared sequences were assigned to the population with the higher frequency. Donor-reactive sequences were defined as at least 5-fold expanded in CFSE-low cells versus unstimulated cells, with frequency of at least 0.01% in CFSE-low cells. Jensen-Shannon divergence, calculated on the top 100 TCRbeta sequences ranked by frequency, was used to quantify repertoire divergence. For samples with multiple sequencing runs, sorting error was corrected in each run separately before the runs were combined. What TCRdb holds here is the immuneACCESS table cut down to in-frame rearrangements. Part of the clones is not present; checked against another copy, under half of the missing clones reflect an unresolved V gene, and the others are unexplained. That table is the source of V, J and clone size, and D and trimming were worked out from the DNA. The sample includes 90,000 or so clones, with 80% to 95% observed a single time. Of the sample, more than 1.5% falls within the top ten clones.

The starting material was CD4+ T cells from blood (PBMCs), obtained 12 months after the transplant. This receptor was taken from a human patient who received a combined kidney and bone marrow transplant. Because of the transplant, the T cells may be the graft donor's rather than the patient's own.

The CDR3 sequence is CASSVDGGNQPQHF. The DNA sequence is TGTGCCAGCAGTGTTGACGGAGGCAATCAGCCCCAGCATTTT. The chain couples TRBV2 to TRBJ1-5, with no reliable assignment of the D segment. CDR1 and CDR2 were assigned from the germline V gene as SNHLY and FYNNEI. V is pared back by 4 bases and J by 2 bases, with 9 bases lying between the germline termini. The CDR3 goes from the cysteine to the phenylalanine over 14 residues. Only the CDR3 region is kept as DNA, spanning 42 bases read in frame from base 1. With all but the CDR3 taken from the reference TRBV2 and TRBJ1-5 genes, the full variable domain is: EPEVTQTPSHQVTQMGQEVILRCVPISNHLYFYWYRQILGQKVEFLVSFYNNEISEKSEIFDDQFSVERPDGSNFTLKIRSTKLEDSAMYFCASSVDGGNQPQHFGDGTRLSIL.